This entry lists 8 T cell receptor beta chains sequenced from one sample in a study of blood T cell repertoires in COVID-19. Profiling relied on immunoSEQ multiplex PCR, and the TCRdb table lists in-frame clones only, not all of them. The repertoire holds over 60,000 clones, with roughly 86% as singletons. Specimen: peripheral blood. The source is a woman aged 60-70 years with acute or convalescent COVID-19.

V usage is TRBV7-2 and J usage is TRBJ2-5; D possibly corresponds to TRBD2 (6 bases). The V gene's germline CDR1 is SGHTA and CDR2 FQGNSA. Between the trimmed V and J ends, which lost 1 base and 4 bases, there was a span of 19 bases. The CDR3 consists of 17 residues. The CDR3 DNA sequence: TGTGCCAGCAGCTTAGTTCCGGTAGCGGCGGGTGGAGAGACCCAGTACTTC. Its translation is CASSLVPVAAGGETQYF. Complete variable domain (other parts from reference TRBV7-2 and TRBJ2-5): GAGVSQSPSNKVTEKGKDVELRCDPISGHTALYWYRQSLGQGLEFLIYFQGNSAPDKSGLPSDRFSAERTGGSVSTLTIQRTQQEDSAVYLCASSLVPVAAGGETQYFGPGTRLLVL.

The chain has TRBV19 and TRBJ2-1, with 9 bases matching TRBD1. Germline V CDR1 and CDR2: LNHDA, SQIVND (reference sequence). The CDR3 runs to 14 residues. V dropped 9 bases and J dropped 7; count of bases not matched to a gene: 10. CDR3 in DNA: TGTGCCAGCTCATATCGGACAGGGGATAATGAGCAGTTCTTC. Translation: CASSYRTGDNEQFF.

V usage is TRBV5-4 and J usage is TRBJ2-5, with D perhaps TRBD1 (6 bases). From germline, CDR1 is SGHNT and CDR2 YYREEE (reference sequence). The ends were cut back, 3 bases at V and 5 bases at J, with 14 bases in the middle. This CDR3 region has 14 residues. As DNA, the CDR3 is TGTGCCAGCAGCTCGGACAGCGCCGTGGAGACCCAGTACTTC. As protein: CASSSDSAVETQYF.

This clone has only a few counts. This CDR3 is CASSVDLDRGAYGYTF. DNA for the CDR3: TGTGCCAGCAGCGTAGATCTCGACAGGGGGGCCTATGGCTACACCTTC. The V and J genes are TRBV9 and TRBJ1-2; 9 nucleotides align to TRBD1. The germline gives CDR1 SGDLS, CDR2 YYNGEE. The CDR3 loop spans 16 amino acids. Trimming at V came to 0 bases and at J to 4 bases, leaving 7 bases not matched to a gene. The full variable domain, its missing parts supplied by reference TRBV9 and TRBJ1-2, is DSGVTQTPKHLITATGQRVTLRCSPRSGDLSVYWYQQSLDQGLQFLIQYYNGEERAKGNILERFSAQQFPDLHSELNLSSLELGDSALYFCASSVDLDRGAYGYTFGSGTRLTVV.

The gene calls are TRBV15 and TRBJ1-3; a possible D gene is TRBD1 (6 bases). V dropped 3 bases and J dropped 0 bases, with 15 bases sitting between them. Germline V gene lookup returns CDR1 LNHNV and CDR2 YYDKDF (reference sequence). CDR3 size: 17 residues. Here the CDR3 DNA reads TGTGCCACCAGCAGGACGTGGACAGCGAGCTCTGGAAACACCATATATTTT. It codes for CATSRTWTASSGNTIYF.

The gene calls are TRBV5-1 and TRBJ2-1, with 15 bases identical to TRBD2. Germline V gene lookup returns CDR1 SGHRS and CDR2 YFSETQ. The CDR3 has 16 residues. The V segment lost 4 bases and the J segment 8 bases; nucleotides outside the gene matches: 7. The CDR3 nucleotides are TGCGCCAGCAGCGGACTAGCGGGGGGGCCAATCTATGAGCAGTTCTTC. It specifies CASSGLAGGPIYEQFF.

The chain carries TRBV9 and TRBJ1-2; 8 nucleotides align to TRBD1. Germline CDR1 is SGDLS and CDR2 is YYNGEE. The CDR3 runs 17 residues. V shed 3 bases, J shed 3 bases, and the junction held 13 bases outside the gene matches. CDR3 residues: CASSGFSTGGRDYGYTF. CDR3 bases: TGTGCCAGCAGCGGGTTCTCCACAGGGGGACGAGACTATGGCTACACCTTC.

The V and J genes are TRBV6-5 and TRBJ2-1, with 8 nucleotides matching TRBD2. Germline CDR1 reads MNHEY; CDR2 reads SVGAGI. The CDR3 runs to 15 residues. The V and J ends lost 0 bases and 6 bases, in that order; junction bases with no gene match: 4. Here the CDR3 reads CASSYSNGGANEQFF. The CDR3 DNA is TGTGCCAGCAGTTACTCGAACGGGGGGGCCAATGAGCAGTTCTTC.